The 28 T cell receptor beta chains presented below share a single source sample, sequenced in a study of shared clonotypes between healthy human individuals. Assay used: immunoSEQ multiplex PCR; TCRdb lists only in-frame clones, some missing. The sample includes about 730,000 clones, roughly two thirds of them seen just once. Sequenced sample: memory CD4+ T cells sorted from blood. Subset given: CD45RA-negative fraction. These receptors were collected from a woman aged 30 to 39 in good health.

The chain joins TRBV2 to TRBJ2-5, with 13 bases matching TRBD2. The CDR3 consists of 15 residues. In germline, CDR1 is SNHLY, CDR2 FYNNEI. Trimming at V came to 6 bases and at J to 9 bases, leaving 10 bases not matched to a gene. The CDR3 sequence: CASSSGTSGTLSQYF. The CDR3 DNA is TGTGCCAGCAGCAGTGGGACTAGCGGGACTCTGTCCCAGTACTTC.

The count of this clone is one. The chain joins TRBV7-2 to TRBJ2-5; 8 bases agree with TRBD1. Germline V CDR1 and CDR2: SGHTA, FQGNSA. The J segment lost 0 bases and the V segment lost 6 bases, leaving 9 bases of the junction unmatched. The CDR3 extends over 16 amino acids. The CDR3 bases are TGTGCCAGCAGACCAAAAGGACAGGGCGACCAAGAGACCCAGTACTTC. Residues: CASRPKGQGDQETQYF.

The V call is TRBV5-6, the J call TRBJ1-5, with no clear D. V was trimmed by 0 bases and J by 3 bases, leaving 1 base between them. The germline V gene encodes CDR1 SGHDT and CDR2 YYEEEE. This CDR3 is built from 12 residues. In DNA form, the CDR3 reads TGTGCCAGCAGCTTGGTCAATCAGCCCCAGCATTTT. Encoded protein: CASSLVNQPQHF.

Here the CDR3 DNA reads TGTGCCAGCAATAATTGGACAGCGGTCGGCTACACCTTC. Translating gives CASNNWTAVGYTF. V is TRBV28 and J is TRBJ1-2; tentatively, D is TRBD1 (6 bases). Germline V CDR1 and CDR2: MDHEN, SYDVKM. Trimming shortened V by 7 bases and J by 8 bases, and 17 bases separated the two germline ends. The CDR3 sequence is 13 residues long.

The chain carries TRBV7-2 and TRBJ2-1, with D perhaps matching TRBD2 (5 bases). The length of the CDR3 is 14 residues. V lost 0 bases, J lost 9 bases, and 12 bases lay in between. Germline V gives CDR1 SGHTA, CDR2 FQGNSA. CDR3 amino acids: CASSLATLASEQFF. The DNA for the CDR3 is TGTGCCAGCAGCTTAGCTACCCTAGCCTCTGAGCAGTTCTTC.

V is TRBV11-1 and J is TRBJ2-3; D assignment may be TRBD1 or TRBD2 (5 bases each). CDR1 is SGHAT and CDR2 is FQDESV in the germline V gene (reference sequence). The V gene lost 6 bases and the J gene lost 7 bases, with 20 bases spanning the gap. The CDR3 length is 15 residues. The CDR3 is CASRSGTALRNTQYF. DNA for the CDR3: TGTGCCAGCAGGTCCGGGACGGCCTTAAGAAATACGCAGTATTTT.

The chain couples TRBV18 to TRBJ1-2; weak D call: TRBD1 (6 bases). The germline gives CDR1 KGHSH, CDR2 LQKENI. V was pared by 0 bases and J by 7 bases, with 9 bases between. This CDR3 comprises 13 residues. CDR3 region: CASSPPAGVGYTF. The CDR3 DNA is TGTGCCAGCTCACCACCGGCAGGGGTTGGCTACACCTTC.

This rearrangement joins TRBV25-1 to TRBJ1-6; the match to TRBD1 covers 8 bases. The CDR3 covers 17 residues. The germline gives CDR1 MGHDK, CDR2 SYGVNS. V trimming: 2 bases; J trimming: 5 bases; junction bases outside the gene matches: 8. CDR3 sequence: CASSELRQTGDNSPLHF. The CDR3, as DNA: TGTGCCAGCAGTGAACTACGCCAGACAGGGGATAATTCACCCCTCCACTTT.

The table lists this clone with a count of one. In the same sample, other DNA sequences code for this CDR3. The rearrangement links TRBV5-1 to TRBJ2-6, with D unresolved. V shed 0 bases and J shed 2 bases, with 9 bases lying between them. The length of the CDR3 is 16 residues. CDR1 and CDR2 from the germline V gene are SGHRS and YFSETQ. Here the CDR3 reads CASSLARATGANVLTF. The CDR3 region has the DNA TGCGCCAGCAGCTTGGCCCGGGCCACTGGGGCCAACGTCCTGACTTTC. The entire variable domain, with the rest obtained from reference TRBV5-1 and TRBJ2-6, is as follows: KAGVTQTPRYLIKTRGQQVTLSCSPISGHRSVSWYQQTPGQGLQFLFEYFSETQRNKGNFPGRFSGRQFSNSRSEMNVSTLELGDSALYLCASSLARATGANVLTFGAGSRLTVL.

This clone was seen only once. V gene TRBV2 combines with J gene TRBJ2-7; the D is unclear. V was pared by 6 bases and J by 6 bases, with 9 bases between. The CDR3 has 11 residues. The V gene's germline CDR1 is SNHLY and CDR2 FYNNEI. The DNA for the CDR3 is TGTGCCAGCAGCAGTACAGTCGAGCAGTACTTC. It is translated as CASSSTVEQYF.

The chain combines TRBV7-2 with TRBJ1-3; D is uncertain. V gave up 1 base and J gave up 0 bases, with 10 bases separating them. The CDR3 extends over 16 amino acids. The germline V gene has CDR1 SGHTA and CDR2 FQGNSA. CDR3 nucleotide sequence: TGTGCCAGCAGCTTAGACACGGGAAGCTCTGGAAACACCATATATTTT. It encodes CASSLDTGSSGNTIYF.

The CDR3 here is CASSFILAALQETQYF. Here the CDR3 DNA reads TGTGCCAGCAGCTTCATCCTAGCGGCCTTACAAGAGACCCAGTACTTC. The chain is built from TRBV7-2 and TRBJ2-5; 7 bases agree with TRBD2. The CDR3 runs 16 residues. Unmatched junction bases numbered 9, after V lost 3 bases and J lost 2 bases. Germline assignment: CDR1 SGHTA and CDR2 FQGNSA.

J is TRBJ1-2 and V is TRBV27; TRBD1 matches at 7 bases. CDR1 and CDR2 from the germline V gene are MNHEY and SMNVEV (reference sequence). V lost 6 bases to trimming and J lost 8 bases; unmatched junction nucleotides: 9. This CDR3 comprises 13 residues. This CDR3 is CASRVDRAGGYTF. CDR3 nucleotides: TGTGCCAGCAGAGTCGACAGGGCCGGAGGCTACACCTTC.

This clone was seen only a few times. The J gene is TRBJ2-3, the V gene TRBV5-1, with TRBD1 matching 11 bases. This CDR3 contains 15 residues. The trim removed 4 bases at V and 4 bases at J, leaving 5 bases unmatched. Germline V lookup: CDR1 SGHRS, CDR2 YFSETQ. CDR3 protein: CASSKGQGAADTQYF. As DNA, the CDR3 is TGCGCCAGCAGCAAAGGACAGGGGGCTGCAGATACGCAGTATTTT.

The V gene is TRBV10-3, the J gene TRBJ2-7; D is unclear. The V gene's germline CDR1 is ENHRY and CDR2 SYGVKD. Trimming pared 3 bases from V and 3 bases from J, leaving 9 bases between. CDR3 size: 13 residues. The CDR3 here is CAISEGQFYEQYF. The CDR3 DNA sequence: TGTGCCATCAGTGAAGGGCAGTTCTACGAGCAGTACTTC.

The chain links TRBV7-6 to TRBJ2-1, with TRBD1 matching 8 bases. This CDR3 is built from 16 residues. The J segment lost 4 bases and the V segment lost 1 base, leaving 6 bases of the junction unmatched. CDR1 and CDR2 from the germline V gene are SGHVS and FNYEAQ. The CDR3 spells CASSLGNRGTYNEQFF. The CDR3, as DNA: TGTGCCAGCAGCTTAGGGAACAGGGGGACTTACAATGAGCAGTTCTTC.

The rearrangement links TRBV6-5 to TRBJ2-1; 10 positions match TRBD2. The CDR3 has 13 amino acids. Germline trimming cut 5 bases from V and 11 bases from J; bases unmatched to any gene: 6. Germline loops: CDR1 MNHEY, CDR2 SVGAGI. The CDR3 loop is CASSELTSGQQFF. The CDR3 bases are TGTGCCAGCAGTGAGCTGACTAGCGGGCAGCAGTTCTTC.

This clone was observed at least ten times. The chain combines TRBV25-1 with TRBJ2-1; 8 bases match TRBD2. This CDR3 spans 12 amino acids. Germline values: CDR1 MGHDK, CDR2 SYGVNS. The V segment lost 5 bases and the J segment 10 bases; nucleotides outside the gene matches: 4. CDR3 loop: CASSRTSNEQFF. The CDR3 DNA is TGTGCCAGCAGTCGGACTAGCAACGAGCAGTTCTTC.

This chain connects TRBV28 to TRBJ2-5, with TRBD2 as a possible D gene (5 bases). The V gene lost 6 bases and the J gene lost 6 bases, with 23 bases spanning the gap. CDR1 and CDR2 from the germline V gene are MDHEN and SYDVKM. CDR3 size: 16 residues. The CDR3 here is CASSLLEGGRSKTQYF. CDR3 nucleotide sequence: TGTGCCAGCAGCCTCTTAGAGGGCGGACGCTCAAAGACCCAGTACTTC.

CDR3 region: CASSPVAHTDTQYF. CDR3 bases: TGCGCCAGCAGCCCCGTGGCCCACACAGATACGCAGTATTTT. The chain recombines TRBV5-1 with TRBJ2-3; D unclear. Germline CDR1 is SGHRS and CDR2 is YFSETQ. Between the trimmed V and J ends, which lost 4 bases and 2 bases, there was a span of 11 bases. This CDR3 is built from 14 residues.

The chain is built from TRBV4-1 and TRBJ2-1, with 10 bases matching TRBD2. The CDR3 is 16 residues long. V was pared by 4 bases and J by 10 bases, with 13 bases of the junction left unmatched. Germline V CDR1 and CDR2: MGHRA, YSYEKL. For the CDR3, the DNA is TGCGCCAGCAGCCCCCCTAGCGGGGGCTCCTTGGGGGAGCAGTTCTTC. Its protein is CASSPPSGGSLGEQFF.

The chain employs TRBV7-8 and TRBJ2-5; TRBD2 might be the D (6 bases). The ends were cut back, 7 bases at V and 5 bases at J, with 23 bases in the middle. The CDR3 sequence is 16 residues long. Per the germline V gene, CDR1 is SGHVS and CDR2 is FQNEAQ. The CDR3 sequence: CASKAVARELGETQYF. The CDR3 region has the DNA TGTGCCAGCAAGGCTGTAGCACGGGAGCTCGGTGAGACCCAGTACTTC.

CDR3 loop: CAWYGTQGTEAFF. CDR3 in DNA: TGTGCCTGGTATGGGACCCAGGGGACTGAAGCTTTCTTT. J is TRBJ1-1 and V is TRBV19; D possibly corresponds to TRBD1 (6 bases). In germline, CDR1 is LNHDA, CDR2 SQIVND (reference sequence). Trimming removed 11 bases from V and 5 bases from J, with 18 bases in between. The length of the CDR3 is 13 residues.

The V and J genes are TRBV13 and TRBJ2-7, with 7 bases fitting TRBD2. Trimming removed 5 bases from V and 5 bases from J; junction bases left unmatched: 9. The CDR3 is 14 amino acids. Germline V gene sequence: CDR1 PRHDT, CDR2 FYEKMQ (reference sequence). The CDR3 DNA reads TGTGCCAGCAGCACAGAGGGAGGGCATAACGAGCAGTACTTC. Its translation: CASSTEGGHNEQYF.

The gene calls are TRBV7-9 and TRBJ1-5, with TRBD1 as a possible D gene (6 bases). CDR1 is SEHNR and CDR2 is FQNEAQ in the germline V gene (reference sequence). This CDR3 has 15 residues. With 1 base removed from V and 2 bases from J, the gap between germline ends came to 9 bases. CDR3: CASSLEGVGNQPQHF. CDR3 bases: TGTGCCAGCAGCTTAGAGGGGGTCGGCAATCAGCCCCAGCATTTT.

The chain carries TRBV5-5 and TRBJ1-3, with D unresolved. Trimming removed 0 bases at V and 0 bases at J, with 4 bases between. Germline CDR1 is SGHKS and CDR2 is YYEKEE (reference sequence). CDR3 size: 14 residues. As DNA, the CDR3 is TGTGCCAGCAGCTTGGACCGCTCTGGAAACACCATATATTTT. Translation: CASSLDRSGNTIYF.

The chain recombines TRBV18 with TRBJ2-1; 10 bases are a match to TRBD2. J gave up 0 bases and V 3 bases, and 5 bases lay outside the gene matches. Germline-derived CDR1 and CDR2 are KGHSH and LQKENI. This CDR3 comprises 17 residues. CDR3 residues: CASSPLSGRSSYNEQFF. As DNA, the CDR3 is TGTGCCAGCTCACCCCTTAGCGGGAGGAGCTCCTACAATGAGCAGTTCTTC.

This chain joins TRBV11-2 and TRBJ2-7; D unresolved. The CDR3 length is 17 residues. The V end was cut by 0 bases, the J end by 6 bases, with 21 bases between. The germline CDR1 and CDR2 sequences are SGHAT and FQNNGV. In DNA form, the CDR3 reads TGTGCCAGCAGCTTAGAATCTCGAGTTAGTATGGCACCCGAGCAGTACTTC. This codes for CASSLESRVSMAPEQYF. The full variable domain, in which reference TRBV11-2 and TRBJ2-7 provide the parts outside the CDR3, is EAGVAQSPRYKIIEKRQSVAFWCNPISGHATLYWYQQILGQGPKLLIQFQNNGVVDDSQLPKDRFSAERLKGVDSTLKIQPAKLEDSAVYLCASSLESRVSMAPEQYFGPGTRLTVT.